These 8 T cell receptor beta chains share one sample of origin, sequenced in a study of OX40 agonist ivuxolimab in advanced cancers. Clones were read by immunoSEQ multiplex PCR, and TCRdb kept only the in-frame ones, dropping some. This table holds about 62,000 clones, about four fifths found once. Source: CD4+ or CD8+ T cells sorted from blood, taken in a trial of the OX40 agonist ivuxolimab. The receptors originated from an adult with an advanced solid tumor such as melanoma, head and neck, liver or kidney cancer.

The V gene is TRBV27, the J gene TRBJ2-7, with unresolved D. The CDR3 is made up of 14 amino acids. The germline V gene encodes CDR1 MNHEY and CDR2 SMNVEV (reference sequence). The germline V and J ends were trimmed by 1 base and 4 bases, with 11 bases remaining between them. CDR3 residues: CASSLFQSGYEQYF. Here the CDR3 DNA reads TGTGCCAGCAGTTTATTCCAGTCGGGTTACGAGCAGTACTTC.

This clone has just a few counts. The genes are TRBV4-2 and TRBJ2-1; D call uncertain. The CDR3 consists of 17 residues. V was clipped by 2 bases and J by 0 bases, with 14 bases between them. CDR1 is LGHNA and CDR2 is YNFKEQ in the germline V gene. CDR3 protein: CASSQLGSMSSYNEQFF. The CDR3 nucleotides read TGTGCCAGCAGCCAACTCGGCTCAATGAGCTCCTACAATGAGCAGTTCTTC.

The rearrangement uses TRBV4-3 and TRBJ2-3; 13 bases match TRBD2. This CDR3 is built from 16 residues. The trim removed 0 bases at V and 6 bases at J, leaving 3 bases unmatched. Germline assignment: CDR1 LGHNA and CDR2 YSLEER. The CDR3, as DNA: TGCGCCAGCAGCCAAGAACTAGCGGGGGGGGTGGATACGCAGTATTTT. Protein sequence: CASSQELAGGVDTQYF.

The chain carries TRBV28 and TRBJ2-3; D not certain. Per the germline V gene, CDR1 is MDHEN and CDR2 is SYDVKM. This CDR3 is 11 amino acids long. The V end was cut by 3 bases, the J end by 7 bases, with 5 bases between. The DNA for the CDR3 is TGTGCCAGCAGTTTGGGATATACGCAGTATTTT. It is translated as CASSLGYTQYF.

J is TRBJ1-2 and V is TRBV7-2; D possibly corresponds to TRBD1 (5 bases). In germline, CDR1 is SGHTA, CDR2 FQGNSA. The CDR3 has 15 residues. Trimming took 5 bases from V and 8 from J, leaving 21 bases between them. CDR3 region: CASSPDRSGGGGYTF. DNA of the CDR3: TGTGCCAGCAGCCCGGACCGTTCGGGGGGGGGAGGCTACACCTTC.

This chain joins TRBV19 and TRBJ2-5; D is possibly TRBD1 (6 bases). Deletions cut 3 bases from V and 12 bases from J, with 23 bases between. In germline, CDR1 is LNHDA, CDR2 SQIVND (reference sequence). The CDR3 consists of 15 residues. The CDR3 spells CASSIGVGQNYVKYF. The CDR3 DNA reads as TGTGCCAGTAGTATTGGTGTAGGACAGAATTACGTCAAGTACTTC.

This clone was counted between two and nine times. V is TRBV30 and J is TRBJ2-7; 7 bases align to TRBD2. Per the germline V gene, CDR1 is GTSNPN and CDR2 is SVGIG (reference sequence). The CDR3 has 13 amino acids. The J segment lost 5 bases and the V segment lost 2 bases, leaving 6 bases of the junction unmatched. CDR3 DNA: TGTGCCTGGAGTTCCGAGGCGGGAGACGAGCAGTACTTC. Translated: CAWSSEAGDEQYF.

The CDR3 loop is CATSRWTGNTDTQYF. The CDR3 bases are TGTGCCACCAGCAGATGGACAGGGAACACAGATACGCAGTATTTT. The chain employs TRBV15 and TRBJ2-3; the match to TRBD1 covers 8 bases. The germline CDR1 and CDR2 sequences are LNHNV and YYDKDF (reference sequence). V lost 2 bases to trimming and J lost 2 bases; unmatched junction nucleotides: 3. The CDR3 length is 15 residues.